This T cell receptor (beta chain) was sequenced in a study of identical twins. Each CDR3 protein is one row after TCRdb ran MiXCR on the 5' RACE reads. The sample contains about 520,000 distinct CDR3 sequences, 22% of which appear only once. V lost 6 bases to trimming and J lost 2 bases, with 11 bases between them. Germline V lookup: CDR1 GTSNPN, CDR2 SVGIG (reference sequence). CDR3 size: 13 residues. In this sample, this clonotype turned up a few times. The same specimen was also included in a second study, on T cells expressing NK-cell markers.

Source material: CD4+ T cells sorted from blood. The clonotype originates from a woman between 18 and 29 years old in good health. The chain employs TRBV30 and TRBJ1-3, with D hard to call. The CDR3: CACSQPAGNTIYF. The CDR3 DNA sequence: TGTGCCTGTTCCCAGCCTGCTGGAAACACCATATATTTT.